One and the same sample provided the 16 T cell receptor beta chains below, sequenced in a study of blood T cells in healthy people across ages. A J-beta primer mix and a sample-barcoded 5' primer were used in a second PCR of roughly 6 to 11 cycles. A single record per CDR3 protein comes from TCRdb applying MiXCR to the 5' RACE reads. The data show roughly 1.9 million distinct CDR3 sequences, 35% to 50% seen once. The material sequenced was blood. These receptors were taken from a human donor in good health.

This clonotype was picked up a small number of times. The V gene is TRBV11-2, the J gene TRBJ1-1; TRBD1 aligns across 7 bases. The junction had 12 bases not matched to a gene; V was cut back by 1 base and J by 4 bases. CDR3 size: 17 residues. In germline, CDR1 is SGHAT, CDR2 FQNNGV. CDR3 region: CASSLASTPDRATEAFF. Written as DNA, the CDR3 is TGTGCCAGCAGCTTAGCAAGCACCCCCGACAGGGCCACTGAAGCTTTCTTT.

The chain joins TRBV3-1 to TRBJ2-1; 8 bases are a match to TRBD2. Per germline, CDR1 LGHDT and CDR2 YNNKEL (reference sequence). CDR3 length equals 17 residues. The trim removed 2 bases at V and 4 bases at J, leaving 10 bases unmatched. The CDR3 loop is CASSQTFAGLGYNEQFF. The CDR3 DNA follows: TGTGCCAGCAGCCAAACCTTTGCGGGACTAGGGTACAATGAGCAGTTCTTC.

V usage is TRBV12-3 or TRBV12-4 and J usage is TRBJ2-5, with 7 nucleotides matching TRBD1. V lost 5 bases and J lost 4; bases outside the gene matches: 10. The CDR3 runs to 15 residues. The CDR3 DNA sequence: TGTGCCAGCAGTCGAGGGGGCGGTTCGAGAGAGACCCAGTACTTC. The encoded protein is CASSRGGGSRETQYF.

In its sample, this clonotype was seen a few times. This chain uses TRBV29-1 with TRBJ2-1, with no clear D. This CDR3 is built from 13 residues. Germline V CDR1 and CDR2: SQVTM, ANQGSEA. V lost 0 bases and J 2 bases, leaving 5 bases between the germline ends. CDR3 sequence: CSVEDRPYNEQFF. Here the CDR3 DNA reads TGCAGCGTTGAAGATCGACCCTACAATGAGCAGTTCTTC.

V and J are TRBV4-2 and TRBJ2-5, with D possibly matching TRBD2 (5 bases). V was clipped by 0 bases and J by 5 bases, with 10 bases between them. The CDR3 has 14 residues. Germline V gene sequence: CDR1 LGHNA, CDR2 YNFKEQ. CDR3 amino acids: CASSQDRSGETQYF. The CDR3 DNA reads TGTGCCAGCAGCCAAGATCGGTCGGGGGAGACCCAGTACTTC.

A note on this clonotype: Just one base apart from a much larger clone, this may be a read error. The chain recombines TRBV4-3 with TRBJ1-2; 7 bases map to TRBD1. V lost 1 base, J lost 1 base, and 18 bases stayed unmatched. Germline CDR1 reads LGHNA; CDR2 reads YSLEER. The CDR3 covers 20 residues. The chain's CDR3 is CASSQALSDRVNAINYGYTF. CDR3 sequence (DNA): TGCGCCAGCAGCCAAGCCCTCTCTGACAGGGTCAACGCTATTAACTATGGCTACACCTTC.

For the CDR3, the DNA is TGTGCCAGCACCTCTCCCCTCTCCTACGAGCAGTACTTC. Residues: CASTSPLSYEQYF. The chain recombines TRBV5-8 with TRBJ2-7; D gene uncertain. Germline V gives CDR1 SGHTS, CDR2 YDEGEE. The CDR3 length is 13 residues. V was shortened by 6 bases and J by 0 bases, with 10 bases between the two germline ends.

This clonotype was counted only a few times. J is TRBJ1-5 and V is TRBV10-3, with D maybe TRBD1 (6 bases). The germline gives CDR1 ENHRY, CDR2 SYGVKD. The CDR3 covers 14 residues. V gave up 6 bases and J gave up 5 bases, with 14 bases separating them. The DNA for the CDR3 is TGTGCCATCAGCCCGACAGGATCCCATCAGCCCCAGCATTTT. As protein: CAISPTGSHQPQHF.

V usage is TRBV6-2 or TRBV6-3 and J usage is TRBJ2-1, with no clear D. The J call may be wrong; the DNA end is better matched by TRBJ2-7. CDR3 length: 15 amino acids. Germline V CDR1 and CDR2: MNHEY, SVGEGT. CDR3 sequence: CASSYSQSSYNEQYF. In DNA, the CDR3 is TGTGCCAGCAGTTACTCCCAGAGCTCCTACAATGAGCAGTACTTC.

Turning to this clonotype: A junction end diverges from the germline sequence, so it may reflect a read error. The chain combines TRBV7-2 with TRBJ2-7; D is possibly TRBD2 (6 bases). From germline, CDR1 is SGHTA and CDR2 FQGNSA. This CDR3 has 14 residues. For the CDR3, the DNA is TGTGCCCGCAGCTCTACCGGGACTTACTACGAGCAGTACTTC. Amino acid sequence: CARSSTGTYYEQYF.

This rearrangement joins TRBV12-3 or TRBV12-4 to TRBJ1-3; tentative D call: TRBD1 (5 bases). The ends were cut back, 4 bases at V and 4 bases at J, with 8 bases in the middle. The CDR3 is 13 amino acids. The CDR3 region has the DNA TGTGCCAGCAGTTGGGGACGGGGAAACACCATATATTTT. It codes for CASSWGRGNTIYF.

V gene TRBV7-2 combines with J gene TRBJ2-1; D might be TRBD1 or TRBD2, each matching 5 bases. The germline CDR1 and CDR2 sequences are SGHTA and FQGNSA. V lost 4 bases and J 9 bases, leaving 10 bases between the germline ends. This CDR3 region has 12 residues. As DNA, the CDR3 is TGTGCCAGCAGCTCCGGGACCGTTGAGCAGTTCTTC. Protein product: CASSSGTVEQFF. The full variable domain, its missing parts supplied by reference TRBV7-2 and TRBJ2-1, is GAGVSQSPSNKVTEKGKDVELRCDPISGHTALYWYRQSLGQGLEFLIYFQGNSAPDKSGLPSDRFSAERTGGSVSTLTIQRTQQEDSAVYLCASSSGTVEQFFGPGTRLTVL.

The genes are TRBV5-1 and TRBJ2-1, with 7 bases fitting TRBD2. With 5 bases clipped from V and 3 bases from J, the junction kept 5 bases outside the gene matches. CDR3 length equals 14 residues. Per the germline V gene, CDR1 is SGHRS and CDR2 is YFSETQ. DNA of the CDR3: TGCGCCAGCAGTACGGGGGGTTTCTACAATGAGCAGTTCTTC. Encoded protein: CASSTGGFYNEQFF.

The rearrangement joins TRBV24-1 to TRBJ1-2; a weak D match, TRBD1 (5 bases). Germline V gene data show CDR1 as KGHDR and CDR2 as SFDVKD. CDR3 size: 15 residues. V lost 7 bases, J lost 4 bases, and 18 bases lay in between. The CDR3 is CATRPSVGRPYGYTF. DNA of the CDR3: TGTGCCACCAGACCTTCCGTGGGGCGTCCCTATGGCTACACCTTC.

The J gene is TRBJ2-3, the V gene TRBV5-1, with a tentative D call TRBD1 (5 bases). The V end lost 7 bases, the J end lost 3 bases, and 18 bases lay between the germline ends. The CDR3 is 15 residues long. The V gene's germline CDR1 is SGHRS and CDR2 YFSETQ. CDR3: CASDPGGAGTDTQYF. CDR3 bases: TGCGCCAGCGACCCGGGTGGAGCAGGGACAGATACGCAGTATTTT.

The chain has TRBV5-5 and TRBJ2-1, with a tentative D call TRBD1 (6 bases). Trimming took 6 bases from V and 4 from J, leaving 14 bases between them. CDR1 is SGHKS and CDR2 is YYEKEE in the germline V gene (reference sequence). The CDR3 loop spans 14 amino acids. CDR3 amino acids: CASKRNQGYNEQFF. Here the CDR3 DNA reads TGTGCCAGCAAACGGAATCAGGGGTACAATGAGCAGTTCTTC.